The 22 T cell receptor beta chains given below trace back to one sample, sequenced in a study of vaccination effects on CD4 cells after COVID-19. The antigens these receptors bind are not known. Viral peptide pool expansion of antigen-specific CD4+ T cells preceded sequencing in the ViraFEST assay. Following a roughly 11-day culture, CD4+ T cells were purified. Two-dose vaccination with either BNT162b2 or mRNA-1273 was given to the participants. Libraries were prepared by immunoSEQ multiplex PCR; TCRdb keeps only in-frame clonotypes and omits some of them. The sample includes about 60,000 clones, around 82% of them seen just once. Sequenced here: CD4+ T cells from PBMCs cultured with HCoV-OC43 spike peptides, sampled after COVID-19 vaccination. Noted subset: HCoV-OC43 spike overlapping peptide pool stimulation. Every receptor here comes from a human donor who received a COVID-19 vaccine.

The count of this clone is one. The chain employs TRBV2 and TRBJ2-5; no definite D call. CDR1 and CDR2 from the germline V gene are SNHLY and FYNNEI. This CDR3 contains 12 residues. Deletions cut 2 bases from V and 5 bases from J, with 6 bases between. The CDR3 protein is CASSELVETQYF. In DNA form, the CDR3 reads TGTGCCAGCAGTGAATTGGTGGAGACCCAGTACTTC.

This clone is a singleton in its sample. The rearrangement uses TRBV7-8 and TRBJ2-5; 7 nucleotides align to TRBD1. CDR1 is SGHVS and CDR2 is FQNEAQ in the germline V gene. V shed 5 bases, J shed 0 bases, and the junction held 6 bases outside the gene matches. The CDR3 consists of 15 residues. The CDR3 DNA follows: TGTGCCAGCAGCGCACAGGACAGGTACCAAGAGACCCAGTACTTC. This encodes CASSAQDRYQETQYF.

The chain links TRBV3-1 (or the pseudogene TRBV3-2) to TRBJ2-2; D is unresolved. Trimming shortened V by 3 bases and J by 6 bases, and 2 bases separated the two germline ends. Germline V gene sequence: CDR1 LGHDT, CDR2 YNNKEL (reference sequence). CDR3 length equals 11 residues. The CDR3 DNA sequence: TGTGCCAGCAGCCACGCCGGGGAGCTGTTTTTT. It yields the protein CASSHAGELFF.

The rearrangement joins TRBV6-5 to TRBJ1-2; the match to TRBD1 covers 8 bases. Germline CDR1 is MNHEY and CDR2 is SVGAGI. V dropped 6 bases and J dropped 8; count of bases not matched to a gene: 8. CDR3 length: 13 amino acids. CDR3 loop: CASSPGQVPGYTF. DNA for the CDR3: TGTGCCAGCAGCCCGGGACAGGTCCCCGGCTACACCTTC.

This clone has only one observation. The J gene is TRBJ2-1, the V gene TRBV7-6; 8 nucleotides match TRBD2. Trimming removed 5 bases from V and 5 bases from J; junction bases left unmatched: 5. The CDR3 spans 14 residues. Germline V gene lookup returns CDR1 SGHVS and CDR2 FNYEAQ. The CDR3 loop is CASSQTSAHNEQFF. The CDR3, as DNA: TGTGCCAGCAGCCAGACTAGCGCTCACAATGAGCAGTTCTTC.

V and J are TRBV5-1 and TRBJ2-7; no firm D call. This CDR3 is built from 14 residues. V was cut by 4 bases and J by 2 bases, with 13 bases left in between. Germline CDR1 SGHRS, CDR2 YFSETQ. In nucleotides, the CDR3 is TGCGCCAGCAGCCCCACCGGGCCTGCCTACGAGCAGTACGTC. It specifies CASSPTGPAYEQYV.

The CDR3 sequence: CASSKRIPEGPSNEKLFF. In DNA, the CDR3 is TGCGCCAGCAGCAAGAGGATCCCCGAGGGGCCAAGTAATGAAAAACTGTTTTTT. The chain links TRBV4-1 to TRBJ1-4; D is possibly TRBD1 (5 bases). Looked up from germline, CDR1 is MGHRA and CDR2 is YSYEKL. The CDR3 runs 18 residues. V lost 5 bases, J lost 4 bases, and 23 bases lay in between.

V and J are TRBV7-2 and TRBJ2-7; 11 bases are a match to TRBD2. V was clipped by 2 bases and J by 6 bases; unmatched bases: 3. The germline CDR1 and CDR2 sequences are SGHTA and FQGNSA. The CDR3 spans 14 residues. The CDR3 DNA is TGTGCCAGCAGCTTACTAGCGGGGGGTTCCGAGCAGTACGTC. The encoded protein is CASSLLAGGSEQYV.

CDR3: CASSFESRGYTF. CDR3 coding DNA: TGTGCCAGCAGTTTTGAATCTCGGGGGTACACCTTC. The chain employs TRBV28 and TRBJ1-2, with D perhaps matching TRBD1 (5 bases). V lost 3 bases and J 11 bases, leaving 13 bases between the germline ends. The CDR3 length is 12 residues. Germline V gene sequence: CDR1 MDHEN, CDR2 SYDVKM.

The chain links TRBV10-3 to TRBJ2-5; TRBD1 is a possible D gene (6 bases). V lost 2 bases to trimming and J lost 2 bases, with 15 bases between them. The CDR3 totals 16 residues. CDR1 ENHRY and CDR2 SYGVKD come from the germline V gene. The CDR3 loop reads CAISERTELNQETQYF. The CDR3 DNA sequence: TGTGCCATCAGTGAGAGGACAGAATTGAATCAAGAGACCCAGTACTTC.

This clone was recorded once. The V gene is TRBV2, the J gene TRBJ2-7; D gene unclear. Germline loops: CDR1 SNHLY, CDR2 FYNNEI. The CDR3 length is 14 residues. Trimming took off 7 bases at V and 0 bases at J, with 13 bases between the two ends. CDR3 loop: CASTLSVHSYEQYV. The CDR3 nucleotides are TGTGCCAGCACGCTCAGCGTACACTCCTACGAGCAGTACGTC.

In this sample, this clone turned up a few times. V and J are TRBV5-1 and TRBJ1-2; 7 bases map to TRBD1. The CDR3 sequence is 15 residues long. The V gene end was trimmed by 4 bases and the J gene end by 0 bases; junction bases not matched to a gene: 6. Germline-derived CDR1 and CDR2 are SGHRS and YFSETQ. The CDR3 is CASSLRTGANYGYTF. The DNA of the CDR3 is TGCGCCAGCAGCCTCCGGACAGGAGCTAACTATGGCTACACCTTC.

This clone showed up just once. The chain employs TRBV18 and TRBJ1-5, with TRBD1 as a possible D gene (5 bases). This CDR3 is built from 13 residues. The V gene's germline CDR1 is KGHSH and CDR2 LQKENI. The V end lost 4 bases, the J end lost 5 bases, and 9 bases lay between the germline ends. The DNA of the CDR3 is TGTGCCAGCTCACGGGGGGAACATCAGCCCCAGCATTTT. Translated: CASSRGEHQPQHF.

The chain is built from TRBV19 and TRBJ1-2; a weak D match, TRBD1 (5 bases). The germline V gene has CDR1 LNHDA and CDR2 SQIVND (reference sequence). V was trimmed by 7 bases and J by 5 bases, leaving 17 bases between them. The CDR3 covers 14 residues. CDR3 nucleotides: TGTGCCAGTAATAAGCGAGGGGCATTGTATGGCTACACCTTC. Amino acids: CASNKRGALYGYTF.

The chain uses TRBV4-3 and TRBJ1-3; D gene uncertain. The ends were cut back, 0 bases at V and 0 bases at J, with 6 bases in the middle. Germline V gene sequence: CDR1 LGHNA, CDR2 YSLEER. The CDR3 loop spans 15 amino acids. Written as DNA, the CDR3 is TGCGCCAGCAGCCAAGATCGATTCTCTGGAAACACCATATATTTT. It is translated as CASSQDRFSGNTIYF.

The chain uses TRBV6-6 and TRBJ2-3; D is undetermined. The germline V gene encodes CDR1 MNHNY and CDR2 SVGAGI (reference sequence). The germline V and J ends were trimmed by 4 bases and 0 bases, with 14 bases remaining between them. CDR3 length equals 16 residues. CDR3 in amino acids: CASSSPVGPSTDTQYF. DNA for the CDR3: TGTGCCAGCAGTTCCCCGGTAGGCCCAAGCACAGATACGCAGTATTTT.

V and J are TRBV12-3 or TRBV12-4 and TRBJ2-5; D is unresolved. This CDR3 spans 11 amino acids. V was shortened by 6 bases and J by 4 bases, with 6 bases between the two germline ends. The CDR3 DNA follows: TGTGCCAGCAGGTTCGGAGAGACCCAGTACTTC. It yields the protein CASRFGETQYF.

The chain recombines TRBV4-1 with TRBJ2-5; TRBD2 agrees at 10 bases. V was clipped by 0 bases and J by 2 bases; unmatched bases: 15. Germline loops: CDR1 MGHRA, CDR2 YSYEKL. The length of the CDR3 is 20 residues. The CDR3 DNA follows: TGCGCCAGCAGCCAAGATCCCCTAGCGGGGGCTTTAATTCCACAAGAGACCCAGTACTTC. Translating gives CASSQDPLAGALIPQETQYF.

A few counts support this clone. This chain links TRBV9 with TRBJ2-5; TRBD2 aligns across 10 bases. CDR1 and CDR2 (germline): SGDLS, YYNGEE. The CDR3 has 15 amino acids. V dropped 0 bases and J dropped 5; count of bases not matched to a gene: 4. This CDR3 is CASSVGLAGPETQYF. The CDR3 DNA sequence: TGTGCCAGCAGCGTAGGACTAGCGGGTCCCGAGACCCAGTACTTC.

This clone has a handful of counts. This chain joins TRBV5-1 and TRBJ1-1; D remains unclear. Trimming took off 4 bases at V and 1 base at J, with 8 bases between the two ends. The CDR3 sequence is 13 residues long. Per the germline V gene, CDR1 is SGHRS and CDR2 is YFSETQ. CDR3: CASSINRNTEAFF. CDR3 nucleotide sequence: TGCGCCAGCAGCATAAACAGGAACACTGAAGCTTTCTTT.

The chain couples TRBV6-5 to TRBJ2-5; the D gene could be TRBD1 or TRBD2 (5 bases each). Germline CDR1 and CDR2: MNHEY and SVGAGI. V shed 8 bases and J shed 5 bases, with 15 bases lying between them. This CDR3 is built from 13 residues. CDR3 DNA: TGTGCCAGCCGAAGTCTAGCAGGGGAGACCCAGTACTTC. Protein: CASRSLAGETQYF.

This clone was seen only a few times. V usage is TRBV7-3 and J usage is TRBJ2-1; D is perhaps TRBD1 (6 bases). The V and J ends lost 5 bases and 5 bases respectively, with 10 bases between them. Per germline, CDR1 SGHTA and CDR2 FQGTGA. This CDR3 is built from 13 residues. The CDR3 DNA reads TGTGCCAGCAGCAACAACAGGGACAATGAGCAGTTCTTC. Its translation is CASSNNRDNEQFF.